The T cell receptor (beta chain) under discussion was sequenced for a study of Graves' ophthalmopathy and Graves' hyperthyroidism. Turning to the study itself: Before any treatment, peripheral blood was taken at the initial diagnosis.

This clonotype turned up a few times. People with hyperthyroidism were aged 18 to 65 and newly diagnosed, under 2 months' duration. The sequenced template was RNA, covering the TCR beta CDR3 region. The first round was an RT-PCR with HTBI primers, and the second round was a multiplex PCR. TCRdb used MiXCR to reprocess the multiplex PCR reads, holding one entry per CDR3 protein. Of 300,000 to 450,000 distinct CDR3 sequences listed, about 17% are singletons. The sequence came from an adult woman with stable Graves' hyperthyroidism. Specimen: peripheral blood.

CDR3 sequence reads: CASSREYYYGYTF. The DNA for the CDR3 is TGTGCCAGCAGCCGCGAATATTATTATGGCTACACCTTC. The rearrangement uses TRBV3-1 and TRBJ1-2; D is ambiguous. Trimming stripped 4 bases from V and 5 bases from J, with 11 bases between. Germline V gives CDR1 LGHDT, CDR2 YNNKEL (reference sequence). The CDR3 contains 13 residues.